The subject of this entry is one TCR beta chain. The antigen remains unidentified. Produced via immunoSEQ multiplex PCR; TCRdb's table is partial and in-frame only. The table shows fewer than 3 million clones, with roughly 92% occurring only once. This entry is derived from a study of shared clonotypes between healthy human individuals. Study as a whole: Per donor, CD8 memory used one plate, CD8 naive used two, CD4 memory used three and CD4 naive used three. General study points: The expectation was that sequencing depth would affect clonotype sharing among donors. Relative to their counterparts shared across all four donors, non-shared clonotypes exhibited diminished generation probabilities. Sharing across a few donors was seen in about 5% of naive CD4 clonotypes.

Trimming removed 2 bases from V and 6 bases from J, with 11 bases in between. The germline V gene has CDR1 GTSNPN and CDR2 SVGIG (reference sequence). The length of the CDR3 is 13 residues. The V call is TRBV30, the J call TRBJ1-5, with D unresolved. The material sequenced was naive CD4+ T cells from PBMCs. Indicated subset: CD45RA+ positively selected. The source is a man aged 18 to 29 in good health. Some clones in this sample may be carry-over from other donors' samples. This chain's CDR3 is CAWSIRIGQPQHF. In DNA, the CDR3 is TGTGCCTGGAGTATCCGGATCGGTCAGCCCCAGCATTTT.